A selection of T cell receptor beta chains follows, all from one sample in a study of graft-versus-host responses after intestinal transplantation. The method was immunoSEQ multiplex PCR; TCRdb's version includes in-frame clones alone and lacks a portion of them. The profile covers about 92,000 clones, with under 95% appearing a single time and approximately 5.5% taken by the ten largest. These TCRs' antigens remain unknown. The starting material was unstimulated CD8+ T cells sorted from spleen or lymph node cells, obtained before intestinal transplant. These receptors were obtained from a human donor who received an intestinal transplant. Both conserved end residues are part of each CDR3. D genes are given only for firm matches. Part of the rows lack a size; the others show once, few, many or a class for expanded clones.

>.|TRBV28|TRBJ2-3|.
TGTGCCAGCAGCCCCCTCGCCCCCCCAGGGTCGCTTCTCTGGCTCCCGCACGGTACGCAGTATTTT
CASSPLAPPGSLLWLPHGTQYF
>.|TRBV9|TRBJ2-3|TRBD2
TGTGCCAGCAGCGGTACTAGCGGGCCCCTCGCAGATACGCAGTATTTT
CASSGTSGPLADTQYF
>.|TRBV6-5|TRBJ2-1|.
TGTGCCAGCAGCAAGGGGGAGTTATACAATGAGCAGTTCTTC
CASSKGELYNEQFF
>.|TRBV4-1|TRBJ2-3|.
TGCGCCAGCAGCCAAGATCGGGCGGATGTCACAGATACGCAGTATTTT
CASSQDRADVTDTQYF
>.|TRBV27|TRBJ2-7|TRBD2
TGTGCCAGCAGCCTAACTAGCGGAGGAAGCTCCTACGAGCAGTACTTC
CASSLTSGGSSYEQYF
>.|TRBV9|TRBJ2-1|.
TGTGCCAGCAGCGTAGAGGGGGGCTCCTACAATGAGCAGTTCTTC
CASSVEGGSYNEQFF
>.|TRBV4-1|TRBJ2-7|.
TGCGCCAGCAGCCAAGTCACAGGCCCGGGGGAGCAGTACTTC
CASSQVTGPGEQYF
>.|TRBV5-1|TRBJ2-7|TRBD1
TGCGCCAGCAGCCAAGACAGGGGATCCTCCTACGAGCAGTACTTC
CASSQDRGSSYEQYF
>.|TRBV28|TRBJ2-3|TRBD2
TGTGCCAGCAGTGCAGGACTAGCGGGAGGGCCAGGGGGCACAGATACGCAGTATTTT
CASSAGLAGGPGGTDTQYF
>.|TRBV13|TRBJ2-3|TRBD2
TGTGCCAGCAGCTTAGGCCGTCTAGCGGGGGGACCCACCACAGATACGCAGTATTTT
CASSLGRLAGGPTTDTQYF
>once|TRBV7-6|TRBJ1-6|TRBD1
TGTGCCAGCAGCTTAGAGGAGACAGGGGTCTCACCCCTCCACTTT
CASSLEETGVSPLHF
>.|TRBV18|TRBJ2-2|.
TGTGCCAGCTCACCGCTACGGATCACGAACACCGGGGAGCTGTTTTTT
CASSPLRITNTGELFF
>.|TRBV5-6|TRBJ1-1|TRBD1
TGTGCCAGCAGCTTGGAGGGACAGATGAACACTGAAGCTTTCTTT
CASSLEGQMNTEAFF
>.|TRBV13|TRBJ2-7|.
TGTGCCAGCAGCTTAGGGGCCGGATACGAGCAGTACTTC
CASSLGAGYEQYF
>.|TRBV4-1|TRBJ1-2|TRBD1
TGCGCCAGCAGCGCCCCGGGACAGGTTAATGGCTACACCTTC
CASSAPGQVNGYTF
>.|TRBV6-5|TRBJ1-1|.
TGTGCCAGCACCCTCGACAGCAGTCTCGCCACTGAAGCTTTCTTT
CASTLDSSLATEAFF
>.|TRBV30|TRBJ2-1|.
TGTGCCTGGAGTCCGGCCTCCGGCGAAGGATGGGGCAATGAGCAGTTCTTC
CAWSPASGEGWGNEQFF
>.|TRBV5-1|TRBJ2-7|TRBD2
TGCGCCAGCAGCTTCGGACTAGCGGGAGGTAACTACGAGCAGTACTTC
CASSFGLAGGNYEQYF
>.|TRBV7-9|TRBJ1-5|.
TGTGCCAGCAGCTCGTCGGACACCTCCAATCAGCCCCAGCATTTT
CASSSSDTSNQPQHF
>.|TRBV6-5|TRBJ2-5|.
TGTGCCAGCAGCCCCGGACAGCTACAAGAGACCCAGTACTTC
CASSPGQLQETQYF
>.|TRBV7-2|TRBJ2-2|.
TGTGCCAGCAGCCCATGGGTGGGGCCTAGTAGGGGCGGGGAGCTGTTTTTT
CASSPWVGPSRGGELFF
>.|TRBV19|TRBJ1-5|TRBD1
TGTGCCAGTCAGAACTCAGGGGGTGGCAATCAGCCCCAGCATTTT
CASQNSGGGNQPQHF
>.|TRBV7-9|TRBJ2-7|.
TGTGCCAGCAGCTTAAACCCTGCCGGGTCCTACGAGCAGTACTTC
CASSLNPAGSYEQYF
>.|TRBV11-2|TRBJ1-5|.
TGTGCCAGCAGCTTAGAGGGGGTGACCCAGCATTTT
CASSLEGVTQHF
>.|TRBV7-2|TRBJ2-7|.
TGTGCCAGCAGCTTAGCTACCTACGAGCAGTACTTC
CASSLATYEQYF
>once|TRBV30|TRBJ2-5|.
TGTGCCTGGAGTGTGGGGGGCAGACAAGAGACCCAGTACTTC
CAWSVGGRQETQYF
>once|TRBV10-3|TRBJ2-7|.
TGTGCCATCAGTGAACACAAAAGGAGGCGGCGGTACGAGCAGTACTTC
CAISEHKRRRRYEQYF
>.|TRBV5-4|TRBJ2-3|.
TGTGCCAGCAGCTTTGGGACTAGCACAGATACGCAGTATTTT
CASSFGTSTDTQYF
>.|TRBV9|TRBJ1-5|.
TGTGCCAGCAGCCCGCAGGATAGCAATCAGCCCCAGCATTTT
CASSPQDSNQPQHF
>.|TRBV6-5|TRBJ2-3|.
TGTGCCAGCAGCCTTACGGGACTTTACACAGATACGCAGTATTTT
CASSLTGLYTDTQYF
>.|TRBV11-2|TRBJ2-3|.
TGTGCCAGCAGCTTAGCCCTTACTAGTCCAGGCGGCACAGATACGCAGTATTTT
CASSLALTSPGGTDTQYF
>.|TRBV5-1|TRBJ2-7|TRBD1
TGCGCCAGCAGCTTCCCGGGACAGGGTTCTACTCGGCAGTACTTC
CASSFPGQGSTRQYF
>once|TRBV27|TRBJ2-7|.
TGTGCCAGCAGTGAAATCAGGAACTACGAGCAGTACTTC
CASSEIRNYEQYF
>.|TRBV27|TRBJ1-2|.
TGTGCCAGCATCTCGAAGGGGGACCCAGACTATGGCTACACCTTC
CASISKGDPDYGYTF
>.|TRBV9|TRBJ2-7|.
TGTGCCAGCAGCGATGGACCGGCAAGCTCCTACGAGCAGTACTTC
CASSDGPASSYEQYF
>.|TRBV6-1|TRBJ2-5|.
TGTGCCAGCACCACGTCCCAGACCCAGTACTTC
CASTTSQTQYF
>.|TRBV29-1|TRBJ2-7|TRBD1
TGCAGCGTTGAAGATAGGGACAGGAACTCCTACGAGCAGTACTTC
CSVEDRDRNSYEQYF
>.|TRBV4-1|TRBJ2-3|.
TGCGCCAGCAGCCAAGATCCTAGCACAGATACACAGTATTTT
CASSQDPSTDTQYF
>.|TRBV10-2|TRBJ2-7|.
TGCGCCAGTACAGGGGGGGACAACTACGAGCAGTACTTC
CASTGGDNYEQYF
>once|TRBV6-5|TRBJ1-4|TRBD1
TGTGCCAGCACAAACAAGGGACAGCGGGGTGAAAAACTGTTTTTT
CASTNKGQRGEKLFF
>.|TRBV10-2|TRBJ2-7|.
TGCGCCAGCAGTGGGTGGGAGAGCCTCTACGAGCAGTACTTC
CASSGWESLYEQYF
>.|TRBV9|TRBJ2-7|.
TGTGCCAGCAGCGTGGCCGACTCTAGTGCCTACGAGCAGTACTTC
CASSVADSSAYEQYF
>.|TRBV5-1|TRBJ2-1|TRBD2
TGCGCCAGCAGCTCGCATCCGGGACTAGCGGAATACAATGAGCAGTTCTTC
CASSSHPGLAEYNEQFF
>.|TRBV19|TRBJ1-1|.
TGTGCCAGTAGTTTGGATATGAACACTGAAGCTTTCTTT
CASSLDMNTEAFF
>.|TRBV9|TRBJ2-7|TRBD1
TGTGCCAGCAGCGTCAGTGGACAGGAATCCTACGAGCAGTACTTC
CASSVSGQESYEQYF
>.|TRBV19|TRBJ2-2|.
TGTGCCAGTAGTATTGCTGACACCGGGGAGCTGTTTTTT
CASSIADTGELFF
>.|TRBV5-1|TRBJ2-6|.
TGCGCCAGCAGCGAGGATACGAAGTCTGGGGCCAACGTCCTGACTTTC
CASSEDTKSGANVLTF
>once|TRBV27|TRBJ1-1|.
TGTGCCACCTCGGAGCGGATGGACACTGAAGCTTTCTTT
CATSERMDTEAFF
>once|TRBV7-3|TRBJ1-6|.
TGTGCCAGCCCGAAGCCCTATAATTCACCCCTCCACTTT
CASPKPYNSPLHF
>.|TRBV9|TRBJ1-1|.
TGTGCCACAGGTAGTGGCGGGGGCGACGGCACTGAAGCTTTCTTT
CATGSGGGDGTEAFF
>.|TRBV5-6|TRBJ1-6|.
TGTGCCAGCAGCTTGGGGCCGGGGGTCAATTCACCCCTCCACTTT
CASSLGPGVNSPLHF